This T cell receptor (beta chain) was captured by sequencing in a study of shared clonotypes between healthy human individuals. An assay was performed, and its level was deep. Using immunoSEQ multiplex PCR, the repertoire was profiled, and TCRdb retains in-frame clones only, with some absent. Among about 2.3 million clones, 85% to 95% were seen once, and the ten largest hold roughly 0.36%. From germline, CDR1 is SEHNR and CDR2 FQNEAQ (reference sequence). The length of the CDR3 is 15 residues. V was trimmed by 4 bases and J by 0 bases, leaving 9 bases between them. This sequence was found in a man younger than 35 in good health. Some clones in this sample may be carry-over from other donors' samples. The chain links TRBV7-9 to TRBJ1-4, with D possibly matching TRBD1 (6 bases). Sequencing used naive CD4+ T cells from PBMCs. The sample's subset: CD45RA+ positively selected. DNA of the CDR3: TGTGCCAGCAGCTACCCAGGGGCAACTAATGAAAAACTGTTTTTT. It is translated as CASSYPGATNEKLFF.